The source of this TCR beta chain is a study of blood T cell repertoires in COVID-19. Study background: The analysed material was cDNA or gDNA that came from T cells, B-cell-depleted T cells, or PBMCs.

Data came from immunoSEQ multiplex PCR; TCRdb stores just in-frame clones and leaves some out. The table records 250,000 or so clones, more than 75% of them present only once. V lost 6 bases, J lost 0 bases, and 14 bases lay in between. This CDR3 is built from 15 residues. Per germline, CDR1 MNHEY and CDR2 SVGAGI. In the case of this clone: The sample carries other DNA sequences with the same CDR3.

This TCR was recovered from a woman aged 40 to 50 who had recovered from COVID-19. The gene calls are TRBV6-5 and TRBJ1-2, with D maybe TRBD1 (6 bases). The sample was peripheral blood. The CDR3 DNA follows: TGTGCCAGCAGACCGATACAGGGAGCTAACTATGGCTACACCTTC. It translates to CASRPIQGANYGYTF.